This T cell receptor beta chain was sequenced for a study of blood T cell repertoires in COVID-19. Study-wide background: Specimens from acute and convalescent COVID-19 originated in the United States, Italy and Spain. PBMCs, B-cell-depleted T cells, or T cells were the source of the cDNA or gDNA that made up the material.

In the study's own analysis: Nucleated cell number was recorded as an estimate derived from reference gene primer amplification. Sequencing used immunoSEQ multiplex PCR; TCRdb keeps in-frame clones, though not all of them. The V and J calls and clone size come from that table; D and trimming were worked out from the DNA. The sample has about 170,000 clones; around nine tenths are singletons. The CDR3 has 12 amino acids. Germline V gives CDR1 LGHNT, CDR2 FRNRAP. Deletions cut 4 bases from V and 6 bases from J, with 10 bases between. The sample consisted of peripheral blood. This TCR was sampled from a man between 65 and 85 years old with acute or convalescent COVID-19. The chain employs TRBV12-5 and TRBJ2-7; the D gene is possibly TRBD2 (5 bases). The CDR3 protein is CASGSPSSEQYF. The CDR3 DNA follows: TGTGCTAGTGGTTCCCCTAGCTCCGAGCAGTACTTC.